Shown below are 17 T cell receptor beta chains from a single sample sequenced in a study of blood T cell dynamics during melanoma immunotherapy. Clones were read by immunoSEQ multiplex PCR, and TCRdb kept only the in-frame ones, dropping some. Found here are about 10,000 clones, over 75% of them singletons; the top ten hold roughly 7.4%. Time point indicated: pre-treatment baseline. This specimen was blood, taken from a patient treated with checkpoint blockade. The receptors here all came from a human donor with melanoma.

The chain uses TRBV28 and TRBJ2-7; D may be TRBD1 (8 bases). From germline, CDR1 is MDHEN and CDR2 SYDVKM. Trimming took 8 bases from V and 2 from J, leaving 16 bases between them. This CDR3 spans 14 amino acids. CDR3 amino acids: CASSGGQVTYEQYF. The CDR3 coding sequence is TGTGCCAGCTCGGGGGGACAGGTAACCTACGAGCAGTACTTC.

The chain recombines TRBV7-2 with TRBJ2-2; D tentatively reads TRBD1 or TRBD2 (5 bases each). The CDR3 is 15 amino acids. The ends were cut back, 5 bases at V and 3 bases at J, with 13 bases in the middle. Germline loops: CDR1 SGHTA, CDR2 FQGNSA. CDR3 sequence reads: CASSPRDHHTGELFF. In DNA, the CDR3 is TGTGCCAGCAGCCCCCGGGACCACCACACCGGGGAGCTGTTTTTT.

V is TRBV30 and J is TRBJ2-1; 7 positions match TRBD2. The J segment lost 6 bases and the V segment lost 4 bases, leaving 18 bases of the junction unmatched. This CDR3 is built from 17 residues. In germline, CDR1 is GTSNPN, CDR2 SVGIG (reference sequence). The CDR3 region has the DNA TGTGCCTGGACGATAGGCGGGAGCCCGCTATTCGGCAATGAGCAGTTCTTC. Encoded protein: CAWTIGGSPLFGNEQFF.

The gene calls are TRBV5-5 and TRBJ2-2; D call uncertain. CDR1 and CDR2 from the germline V gene are SGHKS and YYEKEE (reference sequence). This CDR3 spans 15 amino acids. Between the trimmed V and J ends, which lost 4 bases and 5 bases, there was a span of 15 bases. This CDR3 is CASSPTSSDTGELFF. For the CDR3, the DNA is TGTGCCAGCAGCCCTACCAGTTCCGATACCGGGGAGCTGTTTTTT.

The chain couples TRBV28 to TRBJ2-2; 7 nucleotides match TRBD2. CDR1 is MDHEN, CDR2 SYDVKM, per germline. This CDR3 region has 16 residues. The J segment lost 6 bases and the V segment lost 6 bases, leaving 13 bases of the junction unmatched. This chain's CDR3 is CASSLISGWGPGELFF. The CDR3 DNA follows: TGTGCCAGCAGCCTTATTAGCGGGTGGGGCCCCGGGGAGCTGTTTTTT.

This chain uses TRBV19 with TRBJ1-5; no definite D call. The ends were cut back, 3 bases at V and 1 base at J, with 13 bases in the middle. Germline loops: CDR1 LNHDA, CDR2 SQIVND (reference sequence). CDR3 length equals 16 residues. CDR3 in DNA: TGTGCCAGTAGTATTCTCGGGCCAGCAAGCAATCAGCCCCAGCATTTT. This sequence encodes CASSILGPASNQPQHF.

The chain employs TRBV6-5 and TRBJ2-7, with 9 nucleotides matching TRBD2. Trimming cost V 4 bases and J 2 bases; bases outside gene matches: 0. Germline CDR1 MNHEY, CDR2 SVGAGI. This CDR3 spans 13 amino acids. Written as DNA, the CDR3 is TGTGCCAGCAGTTTAGCGGGAGCCTACGAGCAGTACTTC. As protein: CASSLAGAYEQYF.

The chain joins TRBV7-9 to TRBJ1-1; 9 bases line up with TRBD1. Germline CDR1 is SEHNR and CDR2 is FQNEAQ (reference sequence). The V and J ends lost 5 bases and 10 bases, in that order; junction bases with no gene match: 11. The CDR3 spans 14 residues. The CDR3 is CASSTGTGSVRAFF. The CDR3 coding sequence is TGTGCCAGCAGCACCGGGACAGGGTCCGTTCGAGCTTTCTTT.

The genes are TRBV28 and TRBJ2-7; 12 nucleotides line up with TRBD1. After removal of 1 base from V and 6 bases from J, the junction contained 4 bases not matched to a gene. This CDR3 region has 15 residues. Per the germline V gene, CDR1 is MDHEN and CDR2 is SYDVKM. In DNA form, the CDR3 reads TGTGCCAGCAGTTTATTTGGGACAGGGGGCCTCGAGCAGTACTTC. This gives the protein CASSLFGTGGLEQYF.

The chain couples TRBV19 to TRBJ2-1; 8 positions agree with TRBD2. Germline CDR1 is LNHDA and CDR2 is SQIVND (reference sequence). The CDR3 is 15 residues long. V was clipped by 5 bases and J by 3 bases; unmatched bases: 6. This chain's CDR3 is CASSRREAVYNEQFF. Written as DNA, the CDR3 is TGTGCCAGTAGTCGGCGGGAGGCAGTCTACAATGAGCAGTTCTTC.

The chain is built from TRBV18 and TRBJ1-5; D gene unclear. In germline, CDR1 is KGHSH, CDR2 LQKENI. This CDR3 has 15 amino acids. The germline V and J ends were trimmed by 2 bases and 0 bases, with 8 bases remaining between them. The CDR3 DNA reads as TGTGCCAGCTCACCAGGGGATTATAGCAATCAGCCCCAGCATTTT. It encodes CASSPGDYSNQPQHF. Filled out from reference TRBV18 and TRBJ1-5, the complete variable domain reads NAGVMQNPRHLVRRRGQEARLRCSPMKGHSHVYWYRQLPEEGLKFMVYLQKENIIDESGMPKERFSAEFPKEGPSILRIQQVVRGDSAAYFCASSPGDYSNQPQHFGDGTRLSIL.

The chain carries TRBV7-2 and TRBJ2-6; D is unresolved. The germline CDR1 and CDR2 sequences are SGHTA and FQGNSA. The CDR3 totals 16 residues. Trimming cost V 1 base and J 1 base, with 8 bases left between them. The CDR3 bases are TGTGCCAGCAGCTTAGACGCCGTGTCTGGGGCCAACGTCCTGACTTTC. This gives the protein CASSLDAVSGANVLTF.

J is TRBJ2-7 and V is TRBV10-3; tentatively, D is TRBD2 (6 bases). This CDR3 contains 16 residues. V was cut by 4 bases and J by 1 base, with 17 bases left in between. CDR1 and CDR2 from the germline V gene are ENHRY and SYGVKD. The CDR3 DNA reads TGTGCCATCAGTGGCTACGGGACTTCTTATTCCTACGAGCAGTACTTC. Amino acid sequence: CAISGYGTSYSYEQYF.

This clone showed up just a few times. The chain joins TRBV7-9 to TRBJ2-2; D gene ambiguous. Germline V gene data show CDR1 as SEHNR and CDR2 as FQNEAQ (reference sequence). The CDR3 length is 13 residues. V lost 5 bases and J 2 bases, leaving 6 bases between the germline ends. The DNA for the CDR3 is TGTGCCAGCAGCCGATCAAACACCGGGGAGCTGTTTTTT. It is translated as CASSRSNTGELFF.

The genes are TRBV28 and TRBJ2-5; D gene unclear. V lost 5 bases and J 11 bases, leaving 18 bases between the germline ends. The CDR3 consists of 13 residues. In germline, CDR1 is MDHEN, CDR2 SYDVKM. CDR3 DNA sequence: TGTGCCAGCAGTCCTGTGGTAGAGTCGTCGCAGTACTTC. This sequence encodes CASSPVVESSQYF. Filled out from reference TRBV28 and TRBJ2-5, the complete variable domain reads DVKVTQSSRYLVKRTGEKVFLECVQDMDHENMFWYRQDPGLGLRLIYFSYDVKMKEKGDIPEGYSVSREKKERFSLILESASTNQTSMYLCASSPVVESSQYFGPGTRLLVL.

The DNA of the CDR3 is TGTGCCAGCAGCCCCCGACTAGCGTTGGAGGGGCAGTATTTT. Amino acid sequence: CASSPRLALEGQYF. V and J are TRBV7-2 and TRBJ2-3; TRBD2 agrees at 8 bases. Trimming took 5 bases from V and 11 from J; bases not matched to a gene: 12. Germline V CDR1 and CDR2: SGHTA, FQGNSA. This CDR3 has 14 amino acids.

The CDR3 loop reads CASSQGPGPTYEQYF. The CDR3 bases are TGCGCCAGCAGCCAAGGCCCGGGCCCTACCTACGAGCAGTACTTC. V gene TRBV4-1 combines with J gene TRBJ2-7, with D unresolved. Germline lookup yields CDR1 MGHRA and CDR2 YSYEKL. The CDR3 length is 15 residues. V was cut by 1 base and J by 2 bases, with 12 bases left in between.